This T cell receptor (beta chain) was captured by sequencing in a study of neurological immune-mediated disorders. Study-level information: Relapsing-remitting patients made up most of the roughly 35 multiple sclerosis patients, and secondary progressive patients made up 3.

This clonotype appeared many times. The germline V gene has CDR1 LGHNT and CDR2 FRNRAP. Trimming took 5 bases from V and 2 from J, leaving 20 bases between them. This CDR3 is built from 17 residues. TCRdb ran MiXCR on the 5' RACE reads and lists one entry per CDR3 protein. The table includes about 54,000 distinct CDR3 sequences, approximately 3.6% detected once. The sample comprised CD4+ T cells from blood. The source of this sequence is a middle-aged woman with multiple sclerosis. The chain uses TRBV12-5 and TRBJ2-3; D assignment may be TRBD1 or TRBD2 (5 bases each). The CDR3 region is CASGPGRWDEYTDTQYF. CDR3 nucleotide sequence: TGTGCTAGTGGTCCGGGACGTTGGGACGAATACACAGATACGCAGTATTTT.